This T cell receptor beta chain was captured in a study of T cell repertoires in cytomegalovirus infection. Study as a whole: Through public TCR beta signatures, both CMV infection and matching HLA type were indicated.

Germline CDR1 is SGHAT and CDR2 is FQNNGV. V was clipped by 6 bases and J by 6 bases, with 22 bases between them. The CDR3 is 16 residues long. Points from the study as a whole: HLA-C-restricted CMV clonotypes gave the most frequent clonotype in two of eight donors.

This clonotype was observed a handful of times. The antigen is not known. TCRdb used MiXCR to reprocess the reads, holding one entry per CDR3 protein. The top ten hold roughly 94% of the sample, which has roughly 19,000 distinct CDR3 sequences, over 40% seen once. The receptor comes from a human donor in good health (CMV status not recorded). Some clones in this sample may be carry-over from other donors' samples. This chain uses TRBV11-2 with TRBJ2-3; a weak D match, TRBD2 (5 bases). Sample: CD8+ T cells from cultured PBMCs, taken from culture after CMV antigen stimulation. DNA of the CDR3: TGTGCCAGCAGAGGATCTAGCCCTACTCGGGCGGATACGCAGTATTTT. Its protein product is CASRGSSPTRADTQYF.